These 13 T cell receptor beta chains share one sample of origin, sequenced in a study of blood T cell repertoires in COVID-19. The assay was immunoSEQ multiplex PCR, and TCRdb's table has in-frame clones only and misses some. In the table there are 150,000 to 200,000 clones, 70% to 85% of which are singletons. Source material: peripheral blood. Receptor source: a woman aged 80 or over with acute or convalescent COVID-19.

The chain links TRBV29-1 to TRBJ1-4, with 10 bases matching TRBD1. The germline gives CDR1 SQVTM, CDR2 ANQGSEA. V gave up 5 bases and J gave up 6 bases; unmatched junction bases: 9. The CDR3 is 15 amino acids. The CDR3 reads CSVLGQGVDYEKLFF. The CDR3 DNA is TGCAGCGTTTTAGGACAGGGGGTGGACTATGAAAAACTGTTTTTT.

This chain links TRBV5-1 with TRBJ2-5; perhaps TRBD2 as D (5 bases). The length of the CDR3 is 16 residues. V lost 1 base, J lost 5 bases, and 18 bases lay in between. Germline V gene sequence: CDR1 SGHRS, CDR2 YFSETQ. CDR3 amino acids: CASSLFPLVTGETQYF. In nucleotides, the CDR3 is TGCGCCAGCAGCTTGTTCCCCTTGGTCACGGGGGAGACCCAGTACTTC.

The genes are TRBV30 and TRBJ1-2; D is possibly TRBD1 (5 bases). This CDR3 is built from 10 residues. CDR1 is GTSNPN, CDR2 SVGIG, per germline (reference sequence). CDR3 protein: CAGGDVGYTF. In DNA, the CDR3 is TGTGCGGGGGGGGACGTAGGCTACACCTTC.

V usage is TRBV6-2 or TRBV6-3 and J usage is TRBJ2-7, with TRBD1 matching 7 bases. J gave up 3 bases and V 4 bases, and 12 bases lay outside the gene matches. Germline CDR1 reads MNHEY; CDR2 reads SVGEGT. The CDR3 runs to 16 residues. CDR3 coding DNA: TGTGCCAGCAGTTGGGGACCGGGACAGACTGACTACGAGCAGTACTTC. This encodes CASSWGPGQTDYEQYF.

CDR3 protein: CASSLVDRGHGYTF. As DNA, the CDR3 is TGTGCCAGCAGCTTGGTGGACAGGGGGCATGGCTACACCTTC. The chain carries TRBV5-6 and TRBJ1-2; 11 bases agree with TRBD1. V lost 0 bases to trimming and J lost 6 bases; unmatched junction nucleotides: 1. Germline lookup yields CDR1 SGHDT and CDR2 YYEEEE. The CDR3 loop spans 14 amino acids.

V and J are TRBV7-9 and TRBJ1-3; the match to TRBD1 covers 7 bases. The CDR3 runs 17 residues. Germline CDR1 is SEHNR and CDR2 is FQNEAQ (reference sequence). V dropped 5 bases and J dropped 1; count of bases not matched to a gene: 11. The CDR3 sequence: CASSRSRTGGSGNTIYF. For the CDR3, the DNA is TGTGCCAGCAGCCGCTCTAGGACAGGCGGATCTGGAAACACCATATATTTT.

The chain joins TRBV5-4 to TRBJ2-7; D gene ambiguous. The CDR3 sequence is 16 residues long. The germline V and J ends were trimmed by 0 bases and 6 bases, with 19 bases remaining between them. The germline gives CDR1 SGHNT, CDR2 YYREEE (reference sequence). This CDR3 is CASSLGGEVGLGEQYF. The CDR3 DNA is TGTGCCAGCAGCTTGGGTGGCGAGGTGGGTTTGGGCGAGCAGTACTTC.

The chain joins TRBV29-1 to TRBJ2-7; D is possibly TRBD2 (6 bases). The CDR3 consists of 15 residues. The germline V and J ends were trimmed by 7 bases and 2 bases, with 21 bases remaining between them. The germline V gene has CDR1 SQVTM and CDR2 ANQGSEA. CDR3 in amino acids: CSAILPGLPPYEQYF. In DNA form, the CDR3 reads TGCAGCGCGATTTTGCCGGGACTCCCCCCCTACGAGCAGTACTTC.

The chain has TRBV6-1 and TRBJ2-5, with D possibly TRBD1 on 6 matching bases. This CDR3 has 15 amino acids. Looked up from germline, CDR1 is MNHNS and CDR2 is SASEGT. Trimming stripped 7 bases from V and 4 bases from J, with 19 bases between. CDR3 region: CASKEQGQPRETQYF. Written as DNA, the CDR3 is TGTGCCAGCAAAGAGCAGGGACAACCAAGAGAGACCCAGTACTTC.

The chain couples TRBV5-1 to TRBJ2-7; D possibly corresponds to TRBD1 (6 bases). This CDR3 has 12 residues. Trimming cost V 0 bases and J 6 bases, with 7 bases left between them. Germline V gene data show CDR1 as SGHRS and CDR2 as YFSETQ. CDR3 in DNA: TGCGCCAGCAGCTTGGACAGGGTCGAGCAGTACTTC. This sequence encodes CASSLDRVEQYF.

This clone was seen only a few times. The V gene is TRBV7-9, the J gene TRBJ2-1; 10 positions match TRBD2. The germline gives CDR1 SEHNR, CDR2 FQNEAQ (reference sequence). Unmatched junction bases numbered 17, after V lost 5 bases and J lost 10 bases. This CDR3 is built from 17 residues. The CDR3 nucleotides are TGTGCCAGCAGCCCTCCTCTCAGGCTAGCGGGAGTCGGGGAGCAGTTCTTC. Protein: CASSPPLRLAGVGEQFF.

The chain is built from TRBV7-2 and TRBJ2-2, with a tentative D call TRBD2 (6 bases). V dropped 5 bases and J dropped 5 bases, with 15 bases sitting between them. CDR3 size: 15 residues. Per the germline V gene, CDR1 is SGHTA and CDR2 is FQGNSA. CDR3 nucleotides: TGTGCCAGCAGCACCCAGAAAGGAGGGACCGGGGAGCTGTTTTTT. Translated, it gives CASSTQKGGTGELFF.

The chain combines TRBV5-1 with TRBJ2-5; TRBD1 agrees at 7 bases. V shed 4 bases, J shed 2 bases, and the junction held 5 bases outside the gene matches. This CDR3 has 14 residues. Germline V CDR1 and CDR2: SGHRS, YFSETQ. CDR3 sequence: CASSRDREQETQYF. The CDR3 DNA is TGCGCCAGCAGCCGGGACAGAGAACAAGAGACCCAGTACTTC. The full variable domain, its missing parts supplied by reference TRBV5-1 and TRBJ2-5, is KAGVTQTPRYLIKTRGQQVTLSCSPISGHRSVSWYQQTPGQGLQFLFEYFSETQRNKGNFPGRFSGRQFSNSRSEMNVSTLELGDSALYLCASSRDREQETQYFGPGTRLLVL.